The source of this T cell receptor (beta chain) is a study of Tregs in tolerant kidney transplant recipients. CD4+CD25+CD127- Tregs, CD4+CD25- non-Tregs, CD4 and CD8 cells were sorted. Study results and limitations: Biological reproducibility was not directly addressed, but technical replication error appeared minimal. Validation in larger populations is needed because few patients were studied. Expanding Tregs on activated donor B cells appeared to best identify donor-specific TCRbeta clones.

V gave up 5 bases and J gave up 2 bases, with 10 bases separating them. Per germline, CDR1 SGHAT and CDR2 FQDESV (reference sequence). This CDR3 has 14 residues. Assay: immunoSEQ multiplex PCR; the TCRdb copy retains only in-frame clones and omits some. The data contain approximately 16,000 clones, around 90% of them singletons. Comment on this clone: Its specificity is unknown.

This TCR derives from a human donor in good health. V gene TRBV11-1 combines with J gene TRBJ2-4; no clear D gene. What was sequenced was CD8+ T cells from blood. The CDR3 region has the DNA TGTGCCAGCAGCCCCACCGGGTCCAAAAACATTCAGTACTTC. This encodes CASSPTGSKNIQYF.